This TCR beta chain was found in a study of OX40 agonist ivuxolimab in advanced cancers. Regarding the complete study: Ivuxolimab was a fully human IgG2 agonistic monoclonal antibody targeting the costimulatory receptor OX40 (CD134). Intravenous ivuxolimab was administered to patients every 2 weeks at six dose levels: 0.01, 0.1, 0.3, 1.5, 3 and 10 mg/kg. Of the approximately 54 dose-escalation patients, hepatocellular carcinoma was present in 19, melanoma in around 15, renal cell carcinoma in 9 and head and neck cancer in 9. In the dose-escalation cohort, nearly 85% of patients were male, and the mean age was approximately 60 years with a range of roughly 23 to 90. Prior anti-PD-1, anti-PD-L1 or anti-CTLA-4 therapy was permitted, and checkpoint inhibitors had been received by around 39% of dose-escalation patients. Partial responses occurred in three dose-escalation patients, of whom one had hepatocellular carcinoma and two had cutaneous melanoma. Peripheral TCRbeta sequencing aimed to test whether ivuxolimab altered TCR sequence diversity and caused clonal T-cell expansion. The paper covers the monotherapy dose-escalation part of the phase I ivuxolimab trial, which included N of about 50 patients.

Patients with a history of autoimmune disease or receiving systemic immunosuppression were excluded from the trial. In every dose cohort, peripheral blood was drawn for TCR sequencing at baseline, cycle 4 day 1, and cycle 7 day 1. The samples were drawn from a first-in-human, open-label, multicenter phase I dose-escalation trial of ivuxolimab. Adults with locally advanced or metastatic melanoma, renal cell carcinoma, hepatocellular carcinoma or head and neck squamous cell carcinoma were enrolled in the trial. Before TCR sequencing, CD4+ and CD8+ T cells were separately sorted from peripheral blood. For sequencing of the TCRbeta CDR3 region, genomic DNA was extracted from the sorted cells. TCRbeta CDR3 regions were sequenced using the immunoSEQ Assay. Here the immuneACCESS table is served through TCRdb, limited to in-frame sequences with V and J called. Missing clones are a known gap in these copies; in checked studies unresolved V genes cover under half, and the rest lacks a known reason. Within this sample are tens of thousands of clones, with approximately 90% of them counted one time only. The ten biggest clones cover about 14% of the sample.

General conclusions and limits of the study: Low levels of normalized T-cell clonal expansion were also shown by some nonresponding patients. After ivuxolimab, more expanded clones were found on average in CD8+ T cells than in CD4+ T cells. Which antigens the clonally expanded peripheral T cells were specific for was not determined. At doses of 0.1 to 3.0 mg/kg, clonal expansion of both CD4+ and CD8+ blood T cells was observed from baseline to week 6. In the 0.1-3.0 mg/kg groups, partial responders had among the lowest normalized peripheral clonal expansion, particularly in CD8+ T cells.

A note on this clone: Its antigen remains undetermined. Per-base quality was not reported, and no clone a single base away is much larger than it.

The CDR3 runs 15 residues from the cysteine to the phenylalanine. Kept here is only the CDR3 DNA, which spans 45 bases and is read in frame from base 1. The CDR1 and CDR2 encoded by the germline V gene (reference sequence) are LNHDA and SQIVND. From V the trimming removes 3 bases and from J it removes 7 bases, while the gene matches leave 7 bases of the junction unaccounted for. The receptor's source is an adult with an advanced solid tumor such as melanoma, head and neck, liver or kidney cancer. Material: CD4+ or CD8+ T cells sorted from blood, obtained in a trial of the OX40 agonist ivuxolimab. The rearrangement combines TRBV19 with TRBJ2-1, and TRBD2 matches 9 of the central bases. The CDR3 is CASSMSSGSGNEQFF. The sequence in DNA is TGTGCCAGTAGTATGAGTAGCGGGAGCGGGAATGAGCAGTTCTTC. Joined to the reference TRBV19 and TRBJ2-1 proteins, this CDR3 gives the full variable domain: DGGITQSPKYLFRKEGQNVTLSCEQNLNHDAMYWYRQDPGQGLRLIYYSQIVNDFQKGDIAEGYSVSREKKESFPLTVTSAQKNPTAFYLCASSMSSGSGNEQFFGPGTRLTVL.